Below, 19 T cell receptor beta chains from the same sample are listed, as sequenced in a study of blood T cell repertoires in COVID-19 (dated by TCRdb to the early 2020s). Library method: the immunoSEQ multiplex PCR assay. The table was pulled from immuneACCESS by TCRdb, which kept in-frame rearrangements only. Such tables lose some clones; where checked, under half of the loss comes from unresolved V genes, and the rest has no known cause. In this sample the table shows tens of thousands of clones, more than 90% of which occur a single time. The ten largest clones add up to roughly two fifths of the sample. Sequencing was carried out using peripheral blood. These receptors all come from a man in his fifties or sixties with active or convalescent COVID-19.

The chain couples TRBV3-1 (or the pseudogene TRBV3-2) to TRBJ2-2; D is possibly TRBD1 (5 bases). The CDR3 has 14 residues. The ends were cut back, 2 bases at V and 2 bases at J, with 6 bases in the middle. Germline lookup yields CDR1 LGHDT and CDR2 YNNKEL (reference sequence). The DNA for the CDR3 is TGTGCCAGCAGCCAAAGGGGCAACACCGGGGAGCTGTTTTTT. This sequence encodes CASSQRGNTGELFF.

CDR3 nucleotide sequence: TGTGCCACCAGTGATTCATGGGGACTAGCGGGATGGAATGAGCAGTTCTTC. As protein: CATSDSWGLAGWNEQFF. The chain links TRBV24-1 to TRBJ2-1; 13 bases agree with TRBD2. Germline trimming cut 2 bases from V and 7 bases from J; bases unmatched to any gene: 7. Germline CDR1 is KGHDR and CDR2 is SFDVKD. The CDR3 length is 17 residues.

The V call is TRBV5-6, the J call TRBJ1-4; D might be TRBD1 (6 bases). V was trimmed by 4 bases and J by 11 bases, leaving 12 bases between them. Germline V gene lookup returns CDR1 SGHDT and CDR2 YYEEEE. This CDR3 is built from 12 residues. CDR3 nucleotide sequence: TGTGCCAGCAGCCGGGACACGCGTAAACTGTTTTTT. Encoded protein: CASSRDTRKLFF.

The chain combines TRBV4-3 with TRBJ1-2; 9 bases agree with TRBD1. CDR3 size: 16 residues. Germline-derived CDR1 and CDR2 are LGHNA and YSLEER. V dropped 2 bases and J dropped 5; count of bases not matched to a gene: 9. The CDR3 reads CASSQSSAGTGYGYTF. CDR3 nucleotide sequence: TGCGCCAGCAGCCAATCCTCCGCCGGGACAGGGTATGGCTACACCTTC.

The rearrangement uses TRBV10-3 and TRBJ2-7, with D perhaps TRBD1 (5 bases). CDR3 length: 15 residues. The germline V and J ends were trimmed by 0 bases and 6 bases, with 15 bases remaining between them. From germline, CDR1 is ENHRY and CDR2 SYGVKD. CDR3 loop: CAISESGRGRLEQYF. The CDR3 coding sequence is TGTGCCATCAGTGAGTCGGGAAGGGGTAGGCTCGAGCAGTACTTC.

The chain is built from TRBV18 and TRBJ1-4; the D gene is possibly TRBD1 (5 bases). Germline values: CDR1 KGHSH, CDR2 LQKENI. The CDR3 consists of 12 residues. Trimming removed 5 bases at V and 6 bases at J, with 7 bases between. DNA of the CDR3: TGTGCCAGCTCATCGACAGATGAAAAACTGTTTTTT. Protein sequence: CASSSTDEKLFF.

The chain couples TRBV11-2 to TRBJ1-6; D may be TRBD1 (5 bases). The germline V gene has CDR1 SGHAT and CDR2 FQNNGV. V lost 5 bases, J lost 14 bases, and 13 bases lay in between. The CDR3 length is 12 residues. For the CDR3, the DNA is TGTGCCAGCAGCCTGACACCGGGGGCCCTCCACTTT. This codes for CASSLTPGALHF.

This chain connects TRBV19 to TRBJ1-4; 9 positions agree with TRBD1. Germline values: CDR1 LNHDA, CDR2 SQIVND (reference sequence). The CDR3 has 16 residues. The junction had 10 bases not matched to a gene; V was cut back by 10 bases and J by 1 base. CDR3 nucleotides: TGTGCCACCCTGTCCCGGGACAGGGAAACTAATGAAAAACTGTTTTTT. Translating it yields CATLSRDRETNEKLFF.

The V and J genes are TRBV24-1 and TRBJ2-5; TRBD1 agrees at 8 bases. CDR3 length equals 14 residues. V lost 4 bases, J lost 5 bases, and 5 bases stayed unmatched. In germline, CDR1 is KGHDR, CDR2 SFDVKD. This chain's CDR3 is CATSDGRGPETQYF. CDR3 bases: TGTGCCACCAGTGACGGCAGGGGGCCTGAGACCCAGTACTTC.

The chain has TRBV24-1 and TRBJ1-4, with a tentative D call TRBD1 (5 bases). The CDR3 totals 13 residues. Germline loops: CDR1 KGHDR, CDR2 SFDVKD. V shed 10 bases and J shed 5 bases, with 13 bases lying between them. The CDR3 loop is CATHDSRNEKLFF. For the CDR3, the DNA is TGTGCCACTCATGACAGTCGAAATGAAAAACTGTTTTTT.

The chain links TRBV11-2 to TRBJ1-5; TRBD1 might be the D (5 bases). This CDR3 comprises 15 residues. Germline CDR1 SGHAT, CDR2 FQNNGV. V shed 0 bases and J shed 1 base, with 7 bases lying between them. CDR3 sequence: CASSLESGSNQPQHF. The CDR3 DNA follows: TGTGCCAGCAGCTTAGAGTCAGGGAGCAATCAGCCCCAGCATTTT.

This sequence joins TRBV11-2 and TRBJ2-1; the match to TRBD2 covers 10 bases. Germline values: CDR1 SGHAT, CDR2 FQNNGV. Trimming removed 6 bases from V and 5 bases from J; junction bases left unmatched: 7. CDR3 length: 15 residues. The CDR3 DNA reads TGTGCCAGCAGGTATGGACTAGCGGACCACAATGAGCAGTTCTTC. Protein product: CASRYGLADHNEQFF.

This chain connects TRBV29-1 to TRBJ1-2; D not certain. The germline V gene encodes CDR1 SQVTM and CDR2 ANQGSEA. This CDR3 has 14 residues. Trimming removed 1 base from V and 6 bases from J, with 15 bases in between. CDR3 region: CSVEVGNAPDGYTF. In DNA form, the CDR3 reads TGCAGCGTTGAAGTGGGCAACGCCCCAGATGGCTACACCTTC. The full variable domain, completed using reference TRBV29-1 and TRBJ1-2, is SAVISQKPSRDICQRGTSLTIQCQVDSQVTMMFWYRQQPGQSLTLIATANQGSEATYESGFVIDKFPISRPNLTFSTLTVSNMSPEDSSIYLCSVEVGNAPDGYTFGSGTRLTVV.

The rearrangement joins TRBV11-2 to TRBJ1-4, with D perhaps TRBD1 (5 bases). Deletions cut 3 bases from V and 8 bases from J, with 13 bases between. From germline, CDR1 is SGHAT and CDR2 FQNNGV. CDR3 length: 14 amino acids. The CDR3 protein is CASSFGGEGEKLFF. In DNA, the CDR3 is TGTGCCAGCAGCTTTGGGGGGGAGGGCGAAAAACTGTTTTTT.

This clone was seen a single time. The genes are TRBV9 and TRBJ2-3, with TRBD2 matching 11 bases. J was trimmed by 0 bases and V by 4 bases; bases with no gene match: 1. The CDR3 totals 15 residues. Germline values: CDR1 SGDLS, CDR2 YYNGEE. CDR3 DNA: TGTGCCAGCAGCAGACTAGCGGGGAGCACAGATACGCAGTATTTT. Amino acids: CASSRLAGSTDTQYF.

The chain recombines TRBV5-1 with TRBJ2-3, with D hard to call. The CDR3 consists of 15 residues. Per the germline V gene, CDR1 is SGHRS and CDR2 is YFSETQ. Trimming shortened V by 0 bases and J by 1 base, and 9 bases separated the two germline ends. CDR3: CASSLATLGTDTQYF. The CDR3 DNA sequence: TGCGCCAGCAGCTTGGCCACGCTAGGCACAGATACGCAGTATTTT.

The chain is built from TRBV11-2 and TRBJ1-2; TRBD1 aligns across 7 bases. This CDR3 region has 15 residues. The germline V gene encodes CDR1 SGHAT and CDR2 FQNNGV. V gave up 3 bases and J gave up 6 bases; unmatched junction bases: 10. The CDR3 region has the DNA TGTGCCAGCAGCTTTAGTAACAGGGGAAAGGATGGCTACACCTTC. Amino acid sequence: CASSFSNRGKDGYTF.

This clone is a singleton in its sample. CDR3 sequence: CASSFQRESGELFF. CDR3 coding DNA: TGTGCCAGCAGCTTTCAACGGGAGAGCGGGGAGCTGTTTTTT. The chain carries TRBV11-3 and TRBJ2-2; maybe TRBD2 (6 bases). This CDR3 is built from 14 residues. V lost 3 bases to trimming and J lost 7 bases, with 12 bases between them. Germline lookup yields CDR1 SGHNT and CDR2 YENEEA.

The genes are TRBV7-9 and TRBJ1-6, with D possibly being TRBD1 (6 bases). V lost 2 bases to trimming and J lost 7 bases, with 12 bases between them. Germline-derived CDR1 and CDR2 are SEHNR and FQNEAQ (reference sequence). The CDR3 is 15 amino acids. CDR3 in DNA: TGTGCCAGCAGCTTAAGGGGACAACTAAATTCACCCCTCCACTTT. This sequence encodes CASSLRGQLNSPLHF.